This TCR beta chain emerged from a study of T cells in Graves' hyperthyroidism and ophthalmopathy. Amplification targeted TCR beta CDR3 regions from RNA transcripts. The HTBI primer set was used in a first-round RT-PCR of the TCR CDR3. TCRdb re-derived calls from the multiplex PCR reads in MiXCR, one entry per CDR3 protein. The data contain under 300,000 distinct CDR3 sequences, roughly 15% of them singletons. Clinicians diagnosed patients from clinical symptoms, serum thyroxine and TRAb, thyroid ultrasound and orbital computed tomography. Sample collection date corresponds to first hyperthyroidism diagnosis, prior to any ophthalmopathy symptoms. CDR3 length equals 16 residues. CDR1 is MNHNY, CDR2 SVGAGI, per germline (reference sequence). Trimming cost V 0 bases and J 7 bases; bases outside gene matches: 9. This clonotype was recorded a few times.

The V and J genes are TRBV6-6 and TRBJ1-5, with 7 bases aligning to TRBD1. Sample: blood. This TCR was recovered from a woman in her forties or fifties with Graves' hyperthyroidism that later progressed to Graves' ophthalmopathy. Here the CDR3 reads CASSYSGTASGQPQHF. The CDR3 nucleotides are TGTGCCAGCAGTTACTCCGGGACAGCCAGCGGGCAGCCCCAGCATTTT.